Described below is a single TCR beta chain sequence and its context. Its antigen has not been determined. The input lacks base qualities; no much larger clone sits a single base away. This record comes from a study of OX40 agonist ivuxolimab in advanced cancers. Study-wide context: Ivuxolimab was a fully human IgG2 agonistic monoclonal antibody targeting the costimulatory receptor OX40 (CD134). Intravenous ivuxolimab was administered to patients every 2 weeks at six dose levels: 0.01, 0.1, 0.3, 1.5, 3 and 10 mg/kg. Of the roughly 54 dose-escalation patients, hepatocellular carcinoma was present in about 20, melanoma in roughly 15, renal cell carcinoma in 9 and head and neck cancer in 9. The dose-escalation cohort was almost 85% male with a mean age of approximately 60 years, ranging from roughly 23 to 90. Patients were allowed to have had prior anti-PD-1, anti-PD-L1 or anti-CTLA-4 therapy, and around 40% of the dose-escalation patients had previously received checkpoint inhibitors. Partial responses occurred in three dose-escalation patients: two with cutaneous melanoma and one with hepatocellular carcinoma. Peripheral TCRbeta sequencing was intended to test whether TCR sequence diversity was altered and clonal T-cell expansion was caused by ivuxolimab. The paper describes the monotherapy dose-escalation part (N of about 54 patients) of the phase I trial of ivuxolimab. Paper-wide results and their limitations: After ivuxolimab, more expanded clones were found on average in CD8+ T cells than in CD4+ T cells. In the 0.1-3.0 mg/kg groups, partial responders were among the patients with the lowest normalized peripheral clonal expansion, particularly in CD8+ T cells. Low levels of normalized T-cell clonal expansion were also seen in some nonresponding patients. The antigen specificity of the peripheral T cells that underwent clonal expansion was not determined. At doses of 0.1 to 3.0 mg/kg, clonal expansion of both CD4+ and CD8+ blood T cells was observed from baseline to week 6.

The trial excluded patients who had a history of autoimmune disease or were on systemic immunosuppression. Peripheral blood for TCR sequencing was drawn from every dose cohort at baseline, at cycle 4 day 1 and at cycle 7 day 1. Samples were obtained from an open-label, multicenter, first-in-human phase I dose-escalation trial of ivuxolimab. Adults with locally advanced or metastatic head and neck squamous cell, hepatocellular, melanoma or renal cell carcinoma were enrolled in the trial. CD4+ and CD8+ T cells were sorted separately from peripheral blood before TCR sequencing. To sequence the TCRbeta CDR3 region, genomic DNA was isolated from the sorted cells. TCRbeta CDR3 regions were sequenced using the immunoSEQ Assay. In its TCRdb copy, this immuneACCESS table keeps in-frame sequences only and misses some clones. Where compared with another copy, unresolved V genes explain less than half of these, and the others have no known cause. Present in this sample are roughly 68,000 clones, 80% to 90% of which were seen just once. The top ten clones comprise approximately 15% of the sample.

From the cysteine through the phenylalanine, the CDR3 covers 12 amino acids. Only the CDR3 region is kept as DNA, spanning 36 bases read in frame from base 1. The germline V gene sets CDR1 to SNHLY and CDR2 to FYNNEI. Trimming at the junction amounts to 4 bases on V and 0 bases on J, and the germline ends lie 4 bases apart. The chain is encoded by TRBV2 joined to TRBJ2-7, with no confidently assigned D gene. This sample comprised CD4+ or CD8+ T cells sorted from blood, obtained in a trial of the OX40 agonist ivuxolimab. The receptor was derived from an adult with an advanced solid tumor such as melanoma, head and neck, liver or kidney cancer. Here is the DNA: TGTGCCAGCAGTGGTATCTCCTACGAGCAGTACTTC. This encodes CASSGISYEQYF.